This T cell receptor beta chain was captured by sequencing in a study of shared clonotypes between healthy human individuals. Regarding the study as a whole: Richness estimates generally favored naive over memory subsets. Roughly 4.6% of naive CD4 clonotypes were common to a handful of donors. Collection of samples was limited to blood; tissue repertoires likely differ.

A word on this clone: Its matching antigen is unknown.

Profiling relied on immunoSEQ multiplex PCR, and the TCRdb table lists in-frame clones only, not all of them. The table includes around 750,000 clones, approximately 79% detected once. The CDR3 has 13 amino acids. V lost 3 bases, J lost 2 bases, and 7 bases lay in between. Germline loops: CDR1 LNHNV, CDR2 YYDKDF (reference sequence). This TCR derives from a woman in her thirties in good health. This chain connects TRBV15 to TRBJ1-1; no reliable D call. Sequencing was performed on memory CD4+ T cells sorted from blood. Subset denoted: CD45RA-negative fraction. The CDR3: CATSRRKNTEAFF. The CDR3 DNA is TGTGCCACCAGCAGGCGGAAAAACACTGAAGCTTTCTTT. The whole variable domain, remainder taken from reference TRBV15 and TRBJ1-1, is DAMVIQNPRYQVTQFGKPVTLSCSQTLNHNVMYWYQQKSSQAPKLLFHYYDKDFNNEADTPDNFQSRRPNTSFCFLDIRSPGLGDTAMYLCATSRRKNTEAFFGQGTRLTVV.